A selection of T cell receptor beta chains follows, all from one sample in a study of blood T cell repertoires in COVID-19. Repertoires were generated with immunoSEQ multiplex PCR, while TCRdb's copy carries only in-frame clones and drops some. This table has fewer than 350,000 clones, 90% appearing once. Sequencing input: PBMCs or T cells enriched from blood (not recorded which). The source is a woman aged 18 to 35 with acute COVID-19. CDR3s include the opening cysteine and the closing phenylalanine or tryptophan. Fields, in order: V gene, J gene, D gene, clone size, CDR3 DNA, CDR3 protein. D genes are given only for firm matches. Clone sizes are given selectively: once, few, many, or a class where the clone is expanded.

V: TRBV18
J: TRBJ1-1
D: .
size: .
DNA: TGTGCCAGCTCACCATCGGGACACGGGGAAGCTTTCTTT
CDR3: CASSPSGHGEAFF

V: TRBV24-1
J: TRBJ2-3
D: TRBD1
size: .
DNA: TGTGCCACCAGTGGGGGACAGGGGGCGGGCACAGATACGCAGTATTTT
CDR3: CATSGGQGAGTDTQYF

V: TRBV4-1
J: TRBJ2-5
D: TRBD2
size: .
DNA: TGCGCCAGCAGCCAATCGCCTAGCGGGCCAGAGACCCAGTACTTC
CDR3: CASSQSPSGPETQYF

V: TRBV21-1
J: TRBJ1-2
D: .
size: few
DNA: TGTGCCAGCAGCAAAGCGGGACAGCCCCCAGTTTACGGCTACACCTTC
CDR3: CASSKAGQPPVYGYTF

V: TRBV19
J: TRBJ2-1
D: TRBD2
size: .
DNA: TGTGCCAGCCGATACGGGACTAGCAGTGAGCAGTTCTTC
CDR3: CASRYGTSSEQFF

V: TRBV28
J: TRBJ1-1
D: TRBD1
size: .
DNA: TGTGCCAGCAGTTTCGGACAGGATTACACTGAAGCTTTCTTT
CDR3: CASSFGQDYTEAFF

V: TRBV5-1
J: TRBJ2-7
D: .
size: .
DNA: TGCGCCAGCAGCTTGGGGGTCAACAAAGAGGTGATTTGGGAGCAGTACTTC
CDR3: CASSLGVNKEVIWEQYF

V: TRBV27
J: TRBJ2-7
D: .
size: few
DNA: TGTGCCAGCAGTTTATCCCCAATGCTAGCGCAGGCTCACGAGCAGTACTTC
CDR3: CASSLSPMLAQAHEQYF

V: TRBV15
J: TRBJ2-1
D: .
size: many
DNA: TGTGCCACCAGCAGAGGAGGAATAGAGGGCTACAATGAGCAGTTCTTC
CDR3: CATSRGGIEGYNEQFF

V: TRBV7-9
J: TRBJ1-3
D: .
size: .
DNA: TGTGCCAGCAGCACGGCGGAAAACACCATATATTTT
CDR3: CASSTAENTIYF

V: TRBV6-5
J: TRBJ1-1
D: .
size: .
DNA: TGTGCCAGCAGCCGTGAGGGCAACACTGAAGCTTTCTTT
CDR3: CASSREGNTEAFF

V: TRBV7-9
J: TRBJ1-2
D: .
size: .
DNA: TGTGCCAGCAGCCCATCCGGGGATGCCTATGGCTACACCTTC
CDR3: CASSPSGDAYGYTF

V: TRBV30
J: TRBJ2-2
D: .
size: once
DNA: TGTGCCTGGACCAAGACTCTTAACACCGGGGAGCTGTTTTTT
CDR3: CAWTKTLNTGELFF